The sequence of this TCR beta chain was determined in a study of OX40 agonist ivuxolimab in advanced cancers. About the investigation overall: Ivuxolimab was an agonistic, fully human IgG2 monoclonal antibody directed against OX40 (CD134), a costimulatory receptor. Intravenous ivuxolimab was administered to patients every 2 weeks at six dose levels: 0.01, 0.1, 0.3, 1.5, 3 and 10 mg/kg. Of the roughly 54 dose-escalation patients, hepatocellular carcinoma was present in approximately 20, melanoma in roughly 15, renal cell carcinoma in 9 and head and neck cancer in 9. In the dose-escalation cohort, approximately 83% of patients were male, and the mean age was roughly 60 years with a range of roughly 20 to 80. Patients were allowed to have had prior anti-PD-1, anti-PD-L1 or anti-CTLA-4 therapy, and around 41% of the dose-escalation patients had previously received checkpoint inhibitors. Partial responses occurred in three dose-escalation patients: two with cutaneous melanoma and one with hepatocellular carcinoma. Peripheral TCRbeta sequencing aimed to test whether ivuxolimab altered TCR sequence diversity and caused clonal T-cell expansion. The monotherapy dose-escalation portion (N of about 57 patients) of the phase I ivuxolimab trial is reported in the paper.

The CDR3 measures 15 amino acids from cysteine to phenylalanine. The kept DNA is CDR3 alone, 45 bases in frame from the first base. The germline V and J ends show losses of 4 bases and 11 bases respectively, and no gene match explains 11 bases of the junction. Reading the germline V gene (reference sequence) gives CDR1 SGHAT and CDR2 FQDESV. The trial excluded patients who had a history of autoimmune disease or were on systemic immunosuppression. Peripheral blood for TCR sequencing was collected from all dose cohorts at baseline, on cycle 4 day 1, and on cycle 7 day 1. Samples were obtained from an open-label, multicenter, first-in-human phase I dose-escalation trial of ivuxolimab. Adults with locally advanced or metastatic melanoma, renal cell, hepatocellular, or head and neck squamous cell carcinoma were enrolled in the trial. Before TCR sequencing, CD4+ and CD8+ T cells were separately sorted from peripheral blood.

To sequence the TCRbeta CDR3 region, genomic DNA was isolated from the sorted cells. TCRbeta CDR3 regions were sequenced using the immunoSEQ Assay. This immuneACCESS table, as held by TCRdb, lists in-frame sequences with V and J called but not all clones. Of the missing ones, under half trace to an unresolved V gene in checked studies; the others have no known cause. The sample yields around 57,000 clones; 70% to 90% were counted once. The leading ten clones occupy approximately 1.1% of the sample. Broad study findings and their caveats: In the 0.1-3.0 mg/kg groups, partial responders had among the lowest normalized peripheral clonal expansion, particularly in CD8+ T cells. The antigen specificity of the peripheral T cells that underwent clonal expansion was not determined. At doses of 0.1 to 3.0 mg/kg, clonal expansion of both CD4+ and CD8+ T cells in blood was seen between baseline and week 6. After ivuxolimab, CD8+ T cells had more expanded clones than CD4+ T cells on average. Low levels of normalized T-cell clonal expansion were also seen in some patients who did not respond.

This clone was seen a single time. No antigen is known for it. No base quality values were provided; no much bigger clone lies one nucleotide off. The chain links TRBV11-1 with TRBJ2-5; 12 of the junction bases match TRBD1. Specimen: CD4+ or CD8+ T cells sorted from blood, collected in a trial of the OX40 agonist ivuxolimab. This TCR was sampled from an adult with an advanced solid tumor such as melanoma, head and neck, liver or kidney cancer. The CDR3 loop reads CASSSGTGGAGEQYF. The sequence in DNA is TGTGCCAGCAGCTCCGGGACAGGGGGCGCGGGAGAGCAGTACTTC.